Following are 23 T cell receptor beta chains from one sample sequenced in a study of T cell responses to AZD1222 COVID-19 vaccine. Clones were sequenced by immunoSEQ multiplex PCR, and TCRdb holds only the in-frame ones, with some missing. The data show over 100,000 clones, about 90% seen once. Source: peripheral blood, taken on day 0 of AZD1222 vaccination. These receptors originate from an adult in good health.

In this sample, this clone turned up once. The chain's CDR3 is CASSPQGMNTEAFF. The DNA for the CDR3 is TGTGCCAGCTCACCACAGGGGATGAACACTGAAGCTTTCTTT. The gene calls are TRBV18 and TRBJ1-1; possibly TRBD1 for D (5 bases). The CDR3 runs 14 residues. The germline V and J ends were trimmed by 1 base and 0 bases, with 6 bases remaining between them. The germline gives CDR1 KGHSH, CDR2 LQKENI.

The rearrangement links TRBV4-2 to TRBJ1-2; TRBD1 might be the D (6 bases). The germline V gene encodes CDR1 LGHNA and CDR2 YNFKEQ. Deletions cut 8 bases from V and 7 bases from J, with 14 bases between. The CDR3 spans 12 residues. The DNA for the CDR3 is TGTGCCAGCTTACGACAAGGGGGTGGCTACACCTTC. Amino acid sequence: CASLRQGGGYTF.

This chain joins TRBV5-4 and TRBJ2-7; 10 nucleotides agree with TRBD2. Germline trimming cut 1 base from V and 2 bases from J; bases unmatched to any gene: 3. Germline V gene sequence: CDR1 SGHNT, CDR2 YYREEE (reference sequence). The CDR3 runs 15 residues. CDR3 coding DNA: TGTGCCAGCAGCTTGTGGACTAGCGGAACCTACGAGCAGTACTTC. It yields the protein CASSLWTSGTYEQYF.

This clone was picked up a small number of times. The J gene is TRBJ2-7, the V gene TRBV5-1, with D tentatively TRBD1 or TRBD2 (7 bases each). The length of the CDR3 is 14 residues. The germline V gene encodes CDR1 SGHRS and CDR2 YFSETQ. Trimming shortened V by 3 bases and J by 1 base, and 11 bases separated the two germline ends. The CDR3: CASSWEGQSYEQYF. CDR3 nucleotides: TGCGCCAGCAGCTGGGAGGGACAGTCCTACGAGCAGTACTTC.

The rearrangement uses TRBV5-1 and TRBJ1-3, with D perhaps TRBD1 (5 bases). Per the germline V gene, CDR1 is SGHRS and CDR2 is YFSETQ. V was cut by 4 bases and J by 4 bases, with 12 bases left in between. The CDR3 runs 14 residues. CDR3 DNA sequence: TGCGCCAGCAGCCCCGGGACGGAGGGAAACACCATATATTTT. It translates to CASSPGTEGNTIYF.

This clone was observed a handful of times. V gene TRBV19 combines with J gene TRBJ1-1, with 7 bases that match TRBD1. Trimming at V came to 6 bases and at J to 2 bases, leaving 3 bases not matched to a gene. This CDR3 contains 13 residues. From germline, CDR1 is LNHDA and CDR2 SQIVND (reference sequence). DNA of the CDR3: TGTGCCAGTAGCAGACAGGGCAACACTGAAGCTTTCTTT. This codes for CASSRQGNTEAFF.

The CDR3 protein is CASSPPRFPYEQYF. In nucleotides, the CDR3 is TGTGCCAGCAGCCCCCCCCGGTTCCCCTACGAGCAGTACTTC. The chain joins TRBV4-2 to TRBJ2-7; D remains unclear. Per the germline V gene, CDR1 is LGHNA and CDR2 is YNFKEQ. The CDR3 contains 14 residues. V was clipped by 4 bases and J by 2 bases, with 12 bases between them.

The chain combines TRBV5-4 with TRBJ1-3; D call uncertain. The V end was cut by 0 bases, the J end by 2 bases, with 9 bases between. Germline V gives CDR1 SGHNT, CDR2 YYREEE (reference sequence). CDR3 length equals 15 residues. This CDR3 is CASSLGAAAGNTIYF. Written as DNA, the CDR3 is TGTGCCAGCAGCTTGGGGGCGGCGGCTGGAAACACCATATATTTT.

This clone was observed once. This sequence joins TRBV7-2 and TRBJ2-7; D gene uncertain. The CDR3 covers 13 residues. Per germline, CDR1 SGHTA and CDR2 FQGNSA. V was trimmed by 3 bases and J by 0 bases, leaving 6 bases between them. In DNA form, the CDR3 reads TGTGCCAGCAGCTTCCACAGCTCCTACGAGCAGTACTTC. Its protein is CASSFHSSYEQYF.

This sequence joins TRBV18 and TRBJ1-2, with D uncertain. V lost 3 bases to trimming and J lost 4 bases, with 15 bases between them. CDR1 is KGHSH and CDR2 is LQKENI in the germline V gene. The CDR3 loop spans 15 amino acids. CDR3: CASSPSSDNSYGYTF. The CDR3 DNA follows: TGTGCCAGCTCACCGTCTTCCGACAACAGCTATGGCTACACCTTC.

The CDR3 loop reads CASSIQGAHGIQYF. Written as DNA, the CDR3 is TGTGCCAGCAGTATACAGGGGGCGCATGGCATTCAGTACTTC. The V gene is TRBV27, the J gene TRBJ2-4; TRBD1 matches at 9 bases. The J segment lost 9 bases and the V segment lost 5 bases, leaving 8 bases of the junction unmatched. From germline, CDR1 is MNHEY and CDR2 SMNVEV (reference sequence). The CDR3 contains 14 residues.

In its sample, this clone was seen a few times. The V and J genes are TRBV4-2 and TRBJ2-1, with 11 bases fitting TRBD2. The CDR3 sequence is 16 residues long. The germline CDR1 and CDR2 sequences are LGHNA and YNFKEQ. Losses at the gene ends were 4 bases for V and 3 bases for J; bases not matched to a gene: 5. The chain's CDR3 is CASSLATSGIYNEQFF. As DNA, the CDR3 is TGTGCCAGCAGCCTGGCGACTAGCGGGATCTACAATGAGCAGTTCTTC.

This chain connects TRBV4-1 to TRBJ1-2; a possible D gene is TRBD1 (5 bases). Trimming stripped 0 bases from V and 5 bases from J, with 13 bases between. Germline CDR1 is MGHRA and CDR2 is YSYEKL. CDR3 length: 15 residues. The CDR3 coding sequence is TGCGCCAGCAGCCAAGAGGGACCCCCGGTTTATGGCTACACCTTC. Amino acid sequence: CASSQEGPPVYGYTF.

The chain combines TRBV20-1 with TRBJ1-1, with D unresolved. The CDR3 totals 10 residues. Germline V gene sequence: CDR1 DFQATT, CDR2 SNEGSKA (reference sequence). The V gene lost 4 bases and the J gene lost 6 bases, with 6 bases spanning the gap. CDR3 in DNA: TGCAGTGCTACTAAGTCTGAAGCTTTCTTT. Its translation is CSATKSEAFF.

The genes are TRBV7-2 and TRBJ1-5, with TRBD1 matching 9 bases. The CDR3 loop spans 15 amino acids. CDR1 is SGHTA, CDR2 FQGNSA, per germline. The V and J ends lost 5 bases and 7 bases, in that order; junction bases with no gene match: 9. Here the CDR3 DNA reads TGTGCCAGCAGCACCGGGACAGGGTTCCGACAGCCCCAGCATTTT. Translating gives CASSTGTGFRQPQHF.

The chain couples TRBV15 to TRBJ1-4; no clear D. Germline CDR1 reads LNHNV; CDR2 reads YYDKDF (reference sequence). Trimming removed 0 bases from V and 3 bases from J, with 8 bases in between. The CDR3 has 15 residues. In DNA form, the CDR3 reads TGTGCCACCAGCAGAGATGGGCAACCTAATGAAAAACTGTTTTTT. Its protein product is CATSRDGQPNEKLFF.

The chain carries TRBV6-1 and TRBJ1-2; D not resolved. The CDR3 consists of 16 residues. The germline CDR1 and CDR2 sequences are MNHNS and SASEGT. Trimming removed 2 bases at V and 3 bases at J, with 16 bases between. CDR3 loop: CASSESGSVSYYGYTF. The CDR3 bases are TGTGCCAGCAGTGAAAGCGGTTCTGTGTCATACTATGGCTACACCTTC.

The chain has TRBV2 and TRBJ1-1; D unresolved. Germline CDR1 reads SNHLY; CDR2 reads FYNNEI. CDR3 length: 13 residues. Between the trimmed V and J ends, which lost 1 base and 4 bases, there was a span of 7 bases. CDR3 protein: CASSEGRVTEAFF. CDR3 DNA sequence: TGTGCCAGCAGTGAAGGTAGGGTCACTGAAGCTTTCTTT.

The genes are TRBV2 and TRBJ1-5; weak D call: TRBD1 (5 bases). The germline V gene has CDR1 SNHLY and CDR2 FYNNEI. Deletions cut 5 bases from V and 9 bases from J, with 8 bases between. This CDR3 contains 11 residues. CDR3 residues: CASSSRGPQHF. The DNA for the CDR3 is TGTGCCAGCAGTTCGAGGGGGCCCCAGCATTTT.

The CDR3 sequence is CSAQNGQGTETQYF. The CDR3 nucleotides are TGCAGCGCCCAGAATGGACAGGGAACGGAGACCCAGTACTTC. This chain uses TRBV29-1 with TRBJ2-5, with 8 bases matching TRBD1. Germline CDR1 SQVTM, CDR2 ANQGSEA. The junction had 12 bases not matched to a gene; V was cut back by 7 bases and J by 5 bases. The CDR3 is 14 amino acids. The whole variable domain, remainder taken from reference TRBV29-1 and TRBJ2-5, is SAVISQKPSRDICQRGTSLTIQCQVDSQVTMMFWYRQQPGQSLTLIATANQGSEATYESGFVIDKFPISRPNLTFSTLTVSNMSPEDSSIYLCSAQNGQGTETQYFGPGTRLLVL.

This chain uses TRBV19 with TRBJ2-2; possibly TRBD2 for D (6 bases). The CDR3 extends over 15 amino acids. CDR1 and CDR2 (germline): LNHDA, SQIVND (reference sequence). Trimming left V 5 bases short and J 3 bases short, with 13 bases between. CDR3 nucleotides: TGTGCCAGTAGTCTGGTCGGGAGTTACACCGGGGAGCTGTTTTTT. Translating it yields CASSLVGSYTGELFF.

This clone was detected a few times. V is TRBV11-2 and J is TRBJ1-6; the D gene is possibly TRBD1 (6 bases). CDR3 length: 13 amino acids. Per germline, CDR1 SGHAT and CDR2 FQNNGV. Trimming cost V 4 bases and J 13 bases, with 14 bases left between them. Here the CDR3 reads CASSSELGQPLHF. DNA of the CDR3: TGTGCCAGCAGCTCGGAACTAGGACAGCCCCTCCACTTT.

The V call is TRBV10-3, the J call TRBJ1-4; the D is unclear. V lost 2 bases and J lost 0, with 10 bases in between. The germline V gene encodes CDR1 ENHRY and CDR2 SYGVKD. The CDR3 covers 16 residues. The CDR3 bases are TGTGCCATCAGTGAGGGCCAGGAGTCAACTAATGAAAAACTGTTTTTT. As protein: CAISEGQESTNEKLFF.